The 24 T cell receptor beta chains listed next were all sequenced from one sample in a study of CXCR3-negative and CXCR3-positive naive CD8 T cells. These receptors are not linked to any known antigen. Each TRB cDNA library was prepared by 5' RACE (with UMI labels). One entry per CDR3 protein, without DNA, is what TCRdb gives after re-calling the 5' RACE reads. The repertoire table contains 150,000 to 170,000 distinct CDR3 sequences. Notes on the study in general: CXCR3-positive naive cells carried more hydrophobic TRB CDR3s than CXCR3-negative ones.

The sample consisted of naive CXCR3+ CD8+ T cells from blood. Subset given: CD45RO-CCR7+CD27+CD95- naive CD8+ T cells expressing CXCR3 (TNR3+). The receptors come from a human donor in good health. Some clones in this sample may be carry-over from other donors' samples.

The V call is TRBV27, the J call TRBJ1-5; TCRdb lists TRBD1, though no DNA is available to test this call. Germline-derived CDR1 and CDR2 are MNHEY and SMNVEV (reference sequence). The CDR3 is 15 amino acids. The CDR3 here is CASRGPTPGGQPQHF.

CDR3 protein: CSVEVAGSGELFF. The chain couples TRBV29-1 to TRBJ2-2; the D call of TRBD2 rests on TCRdb alone, since no DNA is present to check it. Per germline, CDR1 SQVTM and CDR2 ANQGSEA. The CDR3 length is 13 residues.

J is TRBJ2-1 and V is TRBV5-1; TCRdb's D call of TRBD2 is untestable without DNA. There are 18 residues in the CDR3. Looked up from germline, CDR1 is SGHRS and CDR2 is YFSETQ. The CDR3 sequence: CASSLALAGGTYYNEQFF.

The genes are TRBV12-3 or TRBV12-4 and TRBJ2-7; TCRdb gives TRBD1 as the D gene, but with no DNA this cannot be confirmed. This CDR3 is 15 amino acids long. The CDR3 reads CASSQTERGSYEQYF.

The chain uses TRBV5-1 and TRBJ2-1; the D call of TRBD1 rests on TCRdb alone, since no DNA is present to check it. The germline gives CDR1 SGHRS, CDR2 YFSETQ. There are 16 residues in the CDR3. This CDR3 reads CASSLGQGLGFGEQFF.

The chain uses TRBV2 and TRBJ2-7; with no DNA, the TCRdb D assignment of TRBD1 cannot be verified. This CDR3 has 14 residues. Per germline, CDR1 SNHLY and CDR2 FYNNEI. This CDR3 is CASTTPGNSYEQYF.

The rearrangement uses TRBV11-2 and TRBJ2-7; absent DNA, TCRdb's TRBD2 call cannot be checked. This CDR3 contains 13 residues. Germline CDR1 SGHAT, CDR2 FQNNGV. This chain's CDR3 is CASSLGTYYEQYF. Looking up the rest from reference TRBV11-2 and TRBJ2-7 gives the full variable domain: EAGVAQSPRYKIIEKRQSVAFWCNPISGHATLYWYQQILGQGPKLLIQFQNNGVVDDSQLPKDRFSAERLKGVDSTLKIQPAKLEDSAVYLCASSLGTYYEQYFGPGTRLTVT.

The chain employs TRBV5-5 and TRBJ2-2; the D gene TCRdb calls, TRBD1, cannot be checked with no DNA. CDR1 is SGHKS and CDR2 is YYEKEE in the germline V gene (reference sequence). The CDR3 runs 15 residues. The CDR3 loop reads CASSLSQGNTGELFF. The entire variable domain, with the rest obtained from reference TRBV5-5 and TRBJ2-2, is as follows: DAGVTQSPTHLIKTRGQQVTLRCSPISGHKSVSWYQQVLGQGPQFIFQYYEKEERGRGNFPDRFSARQFPNYSSELNVNALLLGDSALYLCASSLSQGNTGELFFGEGSRLTVL.

V is TRBV5-1 and J is TRBJ2-7; without DNA, the TCRdb call of TRBD2 cannot be checked. The CDR3 is 15 residues long. CDR1 and CDR2 (germline): SGHRS, YFSETQ. The CDR3 loop is CASSTGLAGAYEQYF. The whole variable domain, filled in from reference TRBV5-1 and TRBJ2-7, reads KAGVTQTPRYLIKTRGQQVTLSCSPISGHRSVSWYQQTPGQGLQFLFEYFSETQRNKGNFPGRFSGRQFSNSRSEMNVSTLELGDSALYLCASSTGLAGAYEQYFGPGTRLTVT.

The chain combines TRBV12-3 or TRBV12-4 with TRBJ2-7. The CDR3 has 17 residues. CDR3 amino acids: CASSLAFGTGSRDEQYF.

The chain combines TRBV5-1 with TRBJ1-2. The CDR3 loop spans 17 amino acids. The germline gives CDR1 SGHRS, CDR2 YFSETQ. CDR3 in amino acids: CASSLVGRAGNYYGYTF.

This chain uses TRBV11-3 with TRBJ2-7; TCRdb names TRBD1, which stays unverified in the absence of DNA. The CDR3 runs 14 residues. CDR1 SGHNT and CDR2 YENEEA come from the germline V gene. The CDR3 sequence is CASSPIDSTYEQYF.

The chain uses TRBV20-1 and TRBJ2-7; TCRdb gives TRBD1 as the D gene, but with no DNA this cannot be confirmed. Germline V gene sequence: CDR1 DFQATT, CDR2 SNEGSKA (reference sequence). This CDR3 is built from 13 residues. This chain's CDR3 is CSARDRERYEQYF.

The genes are TRBV12-3 or TRBV12-4 and TRBJ1-2. This CDR3 contains 14 residues. CDR3 sequence reads: CASSPQWDNYGYTF.

This chain links TRBV7-3 with TRBJ1-1; TCRdb lists TRBD1, though no DNA is available to test this call. The germline V gene encodes CDR1 SGHTA and CDR2 FQGTGA. This CDR3 contains 16 residues. This chain's CDR3 is CASSLTPLQLNTEAFF.

The chain combines TRBV6-2 or TRBV6-3 with TRBJ2-3; the D gene TCRdb calls, TRBD2, cannot be checked with no DNA. The CDR3 runs 16 residues. Germline V gene sequence: CDR1 MNHEY, CDR2 SVGEGT. The CDR3 protein is CASSSYSGRGTDTQYF.

V usage is TRBV9 and J usage is TRBJ2-1; TCRdb returns TRBD2, unconfirmable since there is no DNA. There are 17 residues in the CDR3. Germline values: CDR1 SGDLS, CDR2 YYNGEE. CDR3 sequence: CASSRGTSGGVLNEQFF.

The genes are TRBV6-2 or TRBV6-3 and TRBJ1-1. The CDR3 sequence is 14 residues long. Per the germline V gene, CDR1 is MNHEY and CDR2 is SVGEGT. The chain's CDR3 is CASSYGAMNTEAFF.

The V and J genes are TRBV7-8 and TRBJ2-3; TCRdb picks TRBD2, but there is no DNA to check that call. Germline V CDR1 and CDR2: SGHVS, FQNEAQ. The CDR3 is 18 residues long. CDR3 region: CASSLVQRGGFGTDTQYF.

This sequence joins TRBV28 and TRBJ2-1; TCRdb outputs TRBD2, but without DNA this stays unchecked. The CDR3 sequence is 17 residues long. Germline CDR1 and CDR2: MDHEN and SYDVKM. The CDR3 loop is CASSPQWVAGGYNEQFF.

The rearrangement joins TRBV13 to TRBJ2-7. This CDR3 spans 11 amino acids. Germline assignment: CDR1 PRHDT and CDR2 FYEKMQ (reference sequence). The CDR3: CASSLEDEQYF.

This CDR3 is CSAPTGEFYEQYF. The chain carries TRBV20-1 and TRBJ2-7; the TCRdb D gene call, TRBD1, has no DNA to confirm it. This CDR3 has 13 residues. The germline V gene encodes CDR1 DFQATT and CDR2 SNEGSKA (reference sequence).

V and J are TRBV7-6 and TRBJ2-3. The germline V gene encodes CDR1 SGHVS and CDR2 FNYEAQ. The CDR3 length is 15 residues. CDR3: CASSFLSVSTDTQYF.

The rearrangement links TRBV12-3 or TRBV12-4 to TRBJ2-1. CDR3 length: 18 residues. Here the CDR3 reads CASSLVSFKVTGDNEQFF.